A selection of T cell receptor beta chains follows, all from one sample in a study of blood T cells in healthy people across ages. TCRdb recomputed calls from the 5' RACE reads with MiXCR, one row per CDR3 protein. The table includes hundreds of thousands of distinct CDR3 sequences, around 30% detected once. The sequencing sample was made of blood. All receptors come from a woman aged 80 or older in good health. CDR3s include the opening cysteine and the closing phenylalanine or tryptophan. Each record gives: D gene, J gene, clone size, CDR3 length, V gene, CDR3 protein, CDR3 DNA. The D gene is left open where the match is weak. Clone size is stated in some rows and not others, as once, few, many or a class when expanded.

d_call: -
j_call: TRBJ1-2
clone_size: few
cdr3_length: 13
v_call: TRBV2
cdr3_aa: CASILGAGEGYTF
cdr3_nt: TGTGCCAGCATCTTGGGGGCAGGGGAAGGCTACACCTTC

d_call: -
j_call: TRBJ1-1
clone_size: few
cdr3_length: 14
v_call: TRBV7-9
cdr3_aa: CASSFFSEGTEAFF
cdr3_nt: TGTGCCAGCAGCTTCTTCAGCGAGGGCACTGAAGCTTTCTTT

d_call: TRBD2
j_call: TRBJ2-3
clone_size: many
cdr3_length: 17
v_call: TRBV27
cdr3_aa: CASSLSWSGGAGDTQYF
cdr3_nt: TGTGCCAGCAGTTTATCGTGGAGCGGGGGGGCAGGGGATACGCAGTATTTT

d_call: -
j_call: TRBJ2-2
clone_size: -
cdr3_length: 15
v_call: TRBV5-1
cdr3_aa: CASREAGANTGELFF
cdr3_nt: TGCGCCAGCAGGGAGGCGGGGGCTAACACCGGGGAGCTGTTTTTT

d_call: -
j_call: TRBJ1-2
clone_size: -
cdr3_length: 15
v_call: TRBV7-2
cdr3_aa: CASSLDEDGMRSYTF
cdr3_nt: TGTGCCAGCAGCTTAGATGAGGACGGCATGCGCAGCTACACCTTC

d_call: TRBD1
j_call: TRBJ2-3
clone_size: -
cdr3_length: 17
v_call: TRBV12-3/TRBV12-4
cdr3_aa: CASSLAPGQGVPDTQYF
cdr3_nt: TGTGCCAGCAGTTTAGCACCGGGACAGGGGGTTCCAGATACGCAGTATTTT

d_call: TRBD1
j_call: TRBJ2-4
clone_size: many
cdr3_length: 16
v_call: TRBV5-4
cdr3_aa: CASSIGQGTPKNIQYF
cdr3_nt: TGTGCCAGCAGCATTGGACAGGGGACCCCCAAAAACATTCAGTACTTC

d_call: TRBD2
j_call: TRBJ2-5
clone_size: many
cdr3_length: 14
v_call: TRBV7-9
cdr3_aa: CASSPAGGSETQYF
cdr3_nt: TGTGCCAGCAGCCCAGCGGGGGGGTCAGAGACCCAGTACTTC

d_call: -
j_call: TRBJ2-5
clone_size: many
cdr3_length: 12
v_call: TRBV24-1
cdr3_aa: CATSPRGETQYF
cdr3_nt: TGTGCCACCAGTCCCCGCGGGGAGACCCAGTACTTC

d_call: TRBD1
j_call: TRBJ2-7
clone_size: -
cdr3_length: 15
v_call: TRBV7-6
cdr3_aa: CASSLEDRVVYEQYF
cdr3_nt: TGTGCCAGCAGCTTAGAGGACAGGGTGGTGTACGAGCAGTACTTC

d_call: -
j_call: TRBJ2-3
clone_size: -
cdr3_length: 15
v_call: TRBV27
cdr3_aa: CASSPGGPYTDTQYF
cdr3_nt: TGTGCCAGCAGTCCCGGGGGCCCCTACACAGATACGCAGTATTTT

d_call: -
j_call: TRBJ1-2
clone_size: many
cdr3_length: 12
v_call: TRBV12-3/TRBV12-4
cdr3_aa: CASSAGDYGYTF
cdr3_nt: TGTGCCAGCAGCGCAGGGGACTATGGCTACACCTTC

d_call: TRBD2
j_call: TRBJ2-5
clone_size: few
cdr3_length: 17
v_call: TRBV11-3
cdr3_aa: CASSLFWLAGAQETQYF
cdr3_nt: TGTGCCAGCAGCTTATTTTGGCTAGCGGGCGCCCAAGAGACCCAGTACTTC

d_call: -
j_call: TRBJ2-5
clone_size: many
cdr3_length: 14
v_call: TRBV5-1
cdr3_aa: CASSFPPPQETQYF
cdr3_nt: TGCGCCAGCAGCTTTCCCCCCCCCCAAGAGACCCAGTACTTC

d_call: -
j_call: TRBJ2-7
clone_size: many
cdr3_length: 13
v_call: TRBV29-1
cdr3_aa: CSVQTGLVNEQYF
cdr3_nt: TGCAGCGTCCAGACAGGCTTGGTGAACGAGCAGTACTTC

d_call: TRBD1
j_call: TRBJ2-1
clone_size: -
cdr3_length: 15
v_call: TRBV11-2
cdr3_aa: CASSPHTGQLDEQVF
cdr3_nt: TGTGCCAGCAGCCCACACACGGGACAGTTAGATGAGCAGGTCTTC

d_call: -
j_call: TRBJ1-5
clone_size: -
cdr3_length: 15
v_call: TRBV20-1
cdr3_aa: CSARDEGRFNQPQHF
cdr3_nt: TGCAGTGCTAGAGATGAGGGGCGTTTTAATCAGCCCCAGCATTTT

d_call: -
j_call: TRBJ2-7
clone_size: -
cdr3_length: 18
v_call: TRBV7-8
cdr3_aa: CASSLIGTGSTSLYEQYF
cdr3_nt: TGTGCCAGCAGCTTAATCGGGACCGGGTCCACTAGTCTTTACGAGCAGTACTTC

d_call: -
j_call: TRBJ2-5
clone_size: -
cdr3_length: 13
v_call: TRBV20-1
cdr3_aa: CSAFHFQEETQYF
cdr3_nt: TGCAGTGCCTTTCATTTCCAGGAGGAGACCCAGTACTTC

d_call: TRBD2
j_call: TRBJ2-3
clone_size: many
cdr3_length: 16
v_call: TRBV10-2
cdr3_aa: CASSESRRGARDTQYF
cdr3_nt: TGCGCCAGCAGTGAGTCGAGGCGGGGGGCCAGAGATACGCAGTATTTT

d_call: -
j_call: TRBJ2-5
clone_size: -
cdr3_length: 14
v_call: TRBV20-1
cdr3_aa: CSAHLDPYRETQYF
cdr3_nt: TGCAGTGCTCACCTTGACCCATATCGGGAGACCCAGTACTTC

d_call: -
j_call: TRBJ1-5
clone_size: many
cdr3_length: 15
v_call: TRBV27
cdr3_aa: CASRKSGEGGQPQHF
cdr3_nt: TGTGCCAGCAGAAAATCAGGGGAAGGAGGTCAGCCCCAGCATTTT

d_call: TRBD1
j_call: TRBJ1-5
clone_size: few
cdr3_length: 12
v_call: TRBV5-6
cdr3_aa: CRTGVGNQPQHF
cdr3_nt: TGCCGGACAGGGGTTGGCAATCAGCCCCAGCATTTT

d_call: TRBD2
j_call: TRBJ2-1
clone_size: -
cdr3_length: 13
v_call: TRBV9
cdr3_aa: CASGNGGRNEQFF
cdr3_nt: TGTGCCAGCGGAAACGGGGGGAGGAATGAGCAGTTCTTC

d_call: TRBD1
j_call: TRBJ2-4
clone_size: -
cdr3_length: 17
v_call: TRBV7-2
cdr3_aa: CASSLVRQGLAKNIQYF
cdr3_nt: TGTGCCAGCAGCTTAGTGAGACAGGGGCTGGCCAAAAACATTCAGTACTTC

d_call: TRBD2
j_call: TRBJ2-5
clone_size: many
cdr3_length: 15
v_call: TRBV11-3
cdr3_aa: CASSLVSGGKETQYF
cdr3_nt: TGTGCCAGCAGCTTAGTATCCGGGGGGAAAGAGACCCAGTACTTC

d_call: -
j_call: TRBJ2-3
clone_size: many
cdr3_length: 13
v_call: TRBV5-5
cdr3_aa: CASAFASTDTQYF
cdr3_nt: TGTGCCAGCGCCTTTGCTAGCACAGATACGCAGTATTTT